The sample holds a few counts of the clone carrying this TCR beta chain. Its target is not known. This sample is part of a study of beta chain features in type 1 diabetes. At the level of the study: Across all samples, roughly 100,000,000 sorted cells were examined. General observations from the study: In all four CD4+ subsets, TCRB CDR3 length was significantly, moderately reduced in type 1 diabetes. Compared to healthy donors, patients appeared to have naive, central memory and Treg TCRB repertoires that were more alike.

The sequenced template was cDNA made from the entire isolated RNA. The study sequenced naive, central memory and regulatory T cell samples to an average of about 3.8 million reads. TCRdb's table, derived via immunoSEQ multiplex PCR, lists solely in-frame clones and lacks some. Among approximately 730,000 clones listed, around an eighth were seen once. The CDR3 extends over 14 amino acids. CDR1 and CDR2 from the germline V gene are SQVTM and ANQGSEA. The TCR sequence derives from a man aged 18 to 30 with type 1 diabetes. The V call is TRBV29-1, the J call TRBJ2-5; 11 nucleotides agree with TRBD2. The DNA end favors TRBJ2-7, so the J call may be wrong. The specimen sequenced was naive CD4+ T cells from blood. The CDR3 sequence: CSVVGTSGIHEQYF. CDR3 bases: TGCAGCGTTGTGGGGACTAGCGGAATCCACGAGCAGTACTTC.